These 24 T cell receptor beta chains came from one sample sequenced in a study of cytomegalovirus exposure and HLA in healthy donors (dated by TCRdb to the late 2010s). The method behind the library was the immunoSEQ multiplex PCR assay. The multiplex PCR relied on a mix of 60 forward primers for TCR Vbeta segments and 13 reverse primers for TCR Jbeta segments. This is the immuneACCESS table as TCRdb keeps it, with only in-frame sequences that have V and J called. A part of the clones is gone; compared with another copy, unresolved V genes explain less than half, and the rest is unexplained. Across this sample there are about 150,000 clones, with about 84% seen only once. The biggest ten clones account for 5.6% of the sample. Input material: PBMCs. These receptors all come from a woman aged 40 to 50 in good health and CMV-seropositive.

This chain uses TRBV14 with TRBJ1-2, with D possibly matching TRBD1 (5 bases). The CDR3 extends over 15 amino acids. Germline V gene data show CDR1 as SGHDN and CDR2 as FVKESK. V lost 6 bases, J lost 1 base, and 15 bases lay in between. CDR3 region: CASSFDRIHNYGYTF. In DNA, the CDR3 is TGTGCCAGCAGTTTCGACAGAATTCATAACTATGGCTACACCTTC.

The J gene is TRBJ2-7, the V gene TRBV6-6; possibly TRBD2 for D (7 bases). The length of the CDR3 is 16 residues. Germline CDR1 and CDR2: MNHNY and SVGAGI (reference sequence). Trimming cost V 2 bases and J 4 bases, with 18 bases left between them. The CDR3 loop is CASSYPKTGGYYEQYF. CDR3 sequence (DNA): TGTGCCAGCAGTTACCCGAAAACGGGGGGCTATTACGAGCAGTACTTC.

In nucleotides, the CDR3 is TGTGCCAGCTCATGGGACAGAGGTGACACTGAAGCTTTCTTT. This codes for CASSWDRGDTEAFF. The chain is built from TRBV18 and TRBJ1-1; 7 positions agree with TRBD1. The junction had 6 bases not matched to a gene; V was cut back by 5 bases and J by 3 bases. Per germline, CDR1 KGHSH and CDR2 LQKENI. The CDR3 has 14 residues.

This chain connects TRBV6-4 to TRBJ2-1, with 8 bases identical to TRBD2. Germline CDR1 is MRHNA and CDR2 is SNTAGT. V was pared by 6 bases and J by 4 bases, with 14 bases of the junction left unmatched. The length of the CDR3 is 17 residues. Here the CDR3 reads CASSLIFGGVPYNEQFF. DNA for the CDR3: TGTGCCAGCAGCCTTATATTCGGGGGGGTACCTTACAATGAGCAGTTCTTC.

This sequence joins TRBV18 and TRBJ2-1, with D possibly matching TRBD1 (6 bases). Trimming pared 5 bases from V and 0 bases from J, leaving 11 bases between. This CDR3 contains 15 residues. Per germline, CDR1 KGHSH and CDR2 LQKENI. CDR3 region: CASSAGQSSYNEQFF. CDR3 DNA: TGTGCCAGCTCAGCTGGACAGAGCTCCTACAATGAGCAGTTCTTC.

There are a few counts of this clone. The chain joins TRBV11-3 to TRBJ2-7; TRBD2 agrees at 14 bases. CDR3 size: 17 residues. V gave up 5 bases and J gave up 3 bases; unmatched junction bases: 9. Germline CDR1 and CDR2: SGHNT and YENEEA. The CDR3 protein is CASSLNFGTSGGYEQYF. CDR3 nucleotides: TGTGCCAGCAGCCTCAACTTCGGGACTAGCGGGGGCTACGAGCAGTACTTC. Combining the CDR3 with reference TRBV11-3 and TRBJ2-7 gives the whole variable domain EAGVVQSPRYKIIEKKQPVAFWCNPISGHNTLYWYLQNLGQGPELLIRYENEEAVDDSQLPKDRFSAERLKGVDSTLKIQPAELGDSAVYLCASSLNFGTSGGYEQYFGPGTRLTVT.

The chain uses TRBV28 and TRBJ2-7; 7 bases match TRBD1. The CDR3 runs 16 residues. Per germline, CDR1 MDHEN and CDR2 SYDVKM. V lost 6 bases, J lost 0 bases, and 11 bases stayed unmatched. This chain's CDR3 is CASSSLQGTASYEQYF. In DNA, the CDR3 is TGTGCCAGCAGCTCACTACAGGGGACAGCCTCCTACGAGCAGTACTTC. The full variable domain, with the rest looked up from reference TRBV28 and TRBJ2-7, is DVKVTQSSRYLVKRTGEKVFLECVQDMDHENMFWYRQDPGLGLRLIYFSYDVKMKEKGDIPEGYSVSREKKERFSLILESASTNQTSMYLCASSSLQGTASYEQYFGPGTRLTVT.

The J gene is TRBJ2-7, the V gene TRBV5-1, with a weak D call TRBD1 (7 bases). Germline values: CDR1 SGHRS, CDR2 YFSETQ. Deletions cut 1 base from V and 4 bases from J, with 21 bases between. There are 17 residues in the CDR3. In nucleotides, the CDR3 is TGCGCCAGCAGCTTGTCCCCCCCCGCGGGACAGAGTTACGAGCAGTACTTC. It is translated as CASSLSPPAGQSYEQYF.

The chain recombines TRBV5-1 with TRBJ2-1, with a weak D call TRBD1 (6 bases). This CDR3 is built from 12 residues. From germline, CDR1 is SGHRS and CDR2 YFSETQ. Trimming took off 3 bases at V and 10 bases at J, with 11 bases between the two ends. CDR3 region: CASSYRVGEQFF. The DNA of the CDR3 is TGCGCCAGCAGCTACAGGGTAGGAGAGCAGTTCTTC.

The gene calls are TRBV11-3 and TRBJ2-1; 14 nucleotides agree with TRBD2. The CDR3 totals 16 residues. The V and J ends lost 3 bases and 8 bases, in that order; junction bases with no gene match: 6. CDR1 is SGHNT, CDR2 YENEEA, per germline. This chain's CDR3 is CASSFRGTSGSDEQFF. CDR3 DNA: TGTGCCAGCAGCTTCCGGGGGACTAGCGGGAGTGATGAGCAGTTCTTC.

The rearrangement joins TRBV12-5 to TRBJ1-1; 8 positions agree with TRBD1. J gave up 4 bases and V 5 bases, and 9 bases lay outside the gene matches. This CDR3 is built from 15 residues. Germline CDR1 is LGHNT and CDR2 is FRNRAP. DNA for the CDR3: TGTGCTAGTGGTCCCCCGACAGGGGTAGGCACTGAAGCTTTCTTT. Its protein product is CASGPPTGVGTEAFF.

About this clone: Other DNA variants within this sample encode the same CDR3. The rearrangement joins TRBV5-1 to TRBJ2-7; 10 nucleotides agree with TRBD2. Looked up from germline, CDR1 is SGHRS and CDR2 is YFSETQ. The CDR3 totals 15 residues. The V and J ends lost 0 bases and 2 bases, in that order; junction bases with no gene match: 2. The CDR3 DNA reads as TGCGCCAGCAGCTTGGCCAGCGGGAGGGCCTACGAGCAGTACTTC. This gives the protein CASSLASGRAYEQYF.

The gene calls are TRBV27 and TRBJ2-1, with 8 bases lining up with TRBD1. J lost 4 bases, V lost 2 bases, and 4 bases had no gene match. In germline, CDR1 is MNHEY, CDR2 SMNVEV (reference sequence). This CDR3 region has 15 residues. CDR3 region: CASSLGRGQYNEQFF. CDR3 nucleotides: TGTGCCAGCAGTTTAGGCAGGGGGCAGTACAATGAGCAGTTCTTC.

The chain combines TRBV5-1 with TRBJ2-7; 7 bases align to TRBD2. With V trimmed by 4 bases and J by 3 bases, 13 bases remained unmatched. CDR3 length: 16 residues. CDR1 SGHRS and CDR2 YFSETQ come from the germline V gene. The CDR3 protein is CASSLRGDLSFYEQYF. As DNA, the CDR3 is TGCGCCAGCAGCCTCCGGGGGGACTTATCCTTCTACGAGCAGTACTTC.

The CDR3 reads CASSVEAGGGDTQYF. The CDR3 region has the DNA TGTGCCAGCAGCGTAGAGGCGGGGGGTGGGGATACGCAGTATTTT. The chain combines TRBV9 with TRBJ2-3, with TRBD2 identical over 8 bases. This CDR3 is built from 15 residues. Germline CDR1 reads SGDLS; CDR2 reads YYNGEE. The junction had 6 bases not matched to a gene; V was cut back by 0 bases and J by 6 bases.

This chain uses TRBV27 with TRBJ1-1, with 7 bases lining up with TRBD1. This CDR3 region has 14 residues. The germline V gene encodes CDR1 MNHEY and CDR2 SMNVEV (reference sequence). With V trimmed by 6 bases and J by 5 bases, 9 bases remained unmatched. CDR3 nucleotide sequence: TGTGCCAGCAGGCAGGGGGTTAAGGTGACTGAAGCTTTCTTT. Protein sequence: CASRQGVKVTEAFF.

The J gene is TRBJ2-1, the V gene TRBV19; 12 bases match TRBD2. CDR3 length: 14 residues. Per germline, CDR1 LNHDA and CDR2 SQIVND (reference sequence). The V and J ends lost 6 bases and 7 bases, in that order; junction bases with no gene match: 4. The CDR3 is CASRTSGSRNEQFF. As DNA, the CDR3 is TGTGCCAGTAGGACTAGCGGGAGTCGTAATGAGCAGTTCTTC. Looking up the rest from reference TRBV19 and TRBJ2-1 gives the full variable domain: DGGITQSPKYLFRKEGQNVTLSCEQNLNHDAMYWYRQDPGQGLRLIYYSQIVNDFQKGDIAEGYSVSREKKESFPLTVTSAQKNPTAFYLCASRTSGSRNEQFFGPGTRLTVL.

The chain combines TRBV10-2 with TRBJ2-1; a possible D gene is TRBD2 (7 bases). CDR1 and CDR2 from the germline V gene are WSHSY and SAAADI. Between the trimmed V and J ends, which lost 6 bases and 1 base, there was a span of 16 bases. The CDR3 runs to 16 residues. The CDR3: CASREGGSGSYNEQFF. CDR3 DNA sequence: TGCGCCAGCAGGGAGGGGGGTAGCGGGTCCTACAATGAGCAGTTCTTC.

This clone has just a few counts. The genes are TRBV4-2 and TRBJ2-2; TRBD1 agrees at 7 bases. Unmatched junction bases numbered 5, after V lost 2 bases and J lost 2 bases. Germline CDR1 is LGHNA and CDR2 is YNFKEQ. This CDR3 contains 16 residues. The chain's CDR3 is CASSQPGTDNTGELFF. DNA of the CDR3: TGTGCCAGCAGCCAACCCGGGACAGATAACACCGGGGAGCTGTTTTTT.

The J gene is TRBJ1-1, the V gene TRBV29-1; D perhaps matches TRBD1 (5 bases). Trimming stripped 3 bases from V and 7 bases from J, with 12 bases between. Germline CDR1 reads SQVTM; CDR2 reads ANQGSEA. The CDR3 covers 12 residues. The CDR3 loop reads CSVDRGGSEAFF. For the CDR3, the DNA is TGCAGCGTTGACCGGGGGGGAAGTGAAGCTTTCTTT.

The chain employs TRBV29-1 and TRBJ2-1, with D possibly being TRBD2 (5 bases). CDR1 and CDR2 (germline): SQVTM, ANQGSEA. The CDR3 loop spans 14 amino acids. V lost 4 bases and J 0 bases, leaving 10 bases between the germline ends. The CDR3 loop is CSVVGGSSYNEQFF. DNA for the CDR3: TGCAGCGTTGTGGGTGGGAGCTCCTACAATGAGCAGTTCTTC.

The chain links TRBV13 to TRBJ1-5, with 10 nucleotides matching TRBD1. V dropped 5 bases and J dropped 1; count of bases not matched to a gene: 5. The CDR3 runs to 16 residues. Per the germline V gene, CDR1 is PRHDT and CDR2 is FYEKMQ (reference sequence). As DNA, the CDR3 is TGTGCCAGCAGCCTATCGGGACAGGGGAGCAATCAGCCCCAGCATTTT. Its protein is CASSLSGQGSNQPQHF.

V gene TRBV5-1 combines with J gene TRBJ2-1, with 11 bases lining up with TRBD2. The CDR3 has 16 amino acids. From germline, CDR1 is SGHRS and CDR2 YFSETQ. V lost 3 bases, J lost 4 bases, and 6 bases stayed unmatched. CDR3 DNA sequence: TGCGCCAGCAGCTCCTTAGCGGGAGGGGGTTACAATGAGCAGTTCTTC. Translation: CASSSLAGGGYNEQFF. Full variable domain (rest looked up from reference TRBV5-1 and TRBJ2-1): KAGVTQTPRYLIKTRGQQVTLSCSPISGHRSVSWYQQTPGQGLQFLFEYFSETQRNKGNFPGRFSGRQFSNSRSEMNVSTLELGDSALYLCASSSLAGGGYNEQFFGPGTRLTVL.

In the case of this clone: The identical CDR3 is also encoded by other nucleotide sequences in the sample. The chain's CDR3 is CASSVGSSGTYEQYF. CDR3 DNA sequence: TGTGCCAGCAGCGTAGGATCTAGCGGCACCTACGAGCAGTACTTC. V usage is TRBV9 and J usage is TRBJ2-7; TRBD2 matches at 7 bases. The CDR3 length is 15 residues. CDR1 is SGDLS, CDR2 YYNGEE, per germline. V dropped 0 bases and J dropped 2; count of bases not matched to a gene: 5.